The 16 T cell receptor beta chains presented below share a single source sample, sequenced in a study of blood T cell repertoires in COVID-19. Sequenced by immunoSEQ multiplex PCR; TCRdb stores in-frame clones only, minus some. The profile shows 110,000 to 150,000 clones, approximately 87% of them singletons. The sample comprised PBMCs or T cells enriched from blood (not recorded which). The receptors here all came from a man aged 55 to 70 who had recovered from COVID-19.

About this clone: Other DNA sequences in the sample encode the same CDR3. The V and J genes are TRBV2 and TRBJ1-5; 10 nucleotides agree with TRBD1. The V segment lost 5 bases and the J segment 6 bases; nucleotides outside the gene matches: 4. Per germline, CDR1 SNHLY and CDR2 FYNNEI. This CDR3 has 14 residues. The CDR3 bases are TGTGCCAGCAGTCCCGACAGGGGGCGTCAGCCCCAGCATTTT. Translated, it gives CASSPDRGRQPQHF.

This sequence joins TRBV28 and TRBJ1-1; no clear D gene. The CDR3 covers 15 residues. Deletions cut 4 bases from V and 3 bases from J, with 15 bases between. Germline lookup yields CDR1 MDHEN and CDR2 SYDVKM. CDR3 sequence reads: CASSSFATLDTEAFF. As DNA, the CDR3 is TGTGCCAGCAGTTCCTTTGCCACTCTGGACACTGAAGCTTTCTTT.

In this sample, this clone turned up once. This sample includes further DNA sequences coding for the same CDR3. The rearrangement links TRBV5-4 to TRBJ2-7; possibly TRBD2 for D (5 bases). V lost 1 base to trimming and J lost 3 bases, with 5 bases between them. Per germline, CDR1 SGHNT and CDR2 YYREEE (reference sequence). The CDR3 sequence is 12 residues long. CDR3 region: CASSLSGYEQYF. CDR3 DNA: TGTGCCAGCAGCTTGAGCGGCTACGAGCAGTACTTC.

The V and J genes are TRBV6-5 and TRBJ1-1; D possibly corresponds to TRBD1 (6 bases). The CDR3 totals 12 residues. Germline V CDR1 and CDR2: MNHEY, SVGAGI. Trimming shortened V by 2 bases and J by 8 bases, and 9 bases separated the two germline ends. The CDR3 loop is CASSYPGEEAFF. The CDR3 bases are TGTGCCAGCAGTTACCCAGGGGAGGAAGCTTTCTTT.

The chain combines TRBV19 with TRBJ2-7; 10 positions agree with TRBD2. Trimming cost V 5 bases and J 4 bases; bases outside gene matches: 5. The CDR3 contains 14 residues. Germline V gene sequence: CDR1 LNHDA, CDR2 SQIVND (reference sequence). CDR3 residues: CASSLAGERYEQYF. For the CDR3, the DNA is TGTGCCAGTAGTCTAGCGGGGGAAAGATACGAGCAGTACTTC.

This sequence joins TRBV4-2 and TRBJ2-7; TRBD2 might be the D (7 bases). V lost 1 base and J 12 bases, leaving 16 bases between the germline ends. Germline CDR1 is LGHNA and CDR2 is YNFKEQ. This CDR3 spans 13 amino acids. The CDR3 DNA sequence: TGTGCCAGCAGCCAAGGAAGGGGGGACTACTCGTACTTC. Protein product: CASSQGRGDYSYF.

This clone occurred once. The chain carries TRBV27 and TRBJ2-7; D is perhaps TRBD2 (6 bases). This CDR3 is built from 13 residues. Germline CDR1 and CDR2: MNHEY and SMNVEV (reference sequence). Between the trimmed V and J ends, which lost 1 base and 5 bases, there was a span of 9 bases. The CDR3 DNA is TGTGCCAGCAGTTTATGGGGCGGGGACGAGCAGTACTTC. It encodes CASSLWGGDEQYF.

The rearrangement uses TRBV4-1 and TRBJ2-5, with D perhaps matching TRBD2 (6 bases). The V gene lost 0 bases and the J gene lost 12 bases, with 14 bases spanning the gap. Germline V CDR1 and CDR2: MGHRA, YSYEKL. The CDR3 runs 13 residues. The CDR3 region has the DNA TGCGCCAGCAGCCAAGATGGGACTTGGGTCGAGTACTTC. Protein: CASSQDGTWVEYF.

This chain connects TRBV5-4 to TRBJ1-1, with TRBD1 matching 7 bases. Germline V gene lookup returns CDR1 SGHNT and CDR2 YYREEE (reference sequence). This CDR3 comprises 14 residues. With V trimmed by 2 bases and J by 1 base, 2 bases remained unmatched. As DNA, the CDR3 is TGTGCCAGCAGCTTTGCAGGGGGGAACACTGAAGCTTTCTTT. Protein product: CASSFAGGNTEAFF.

V and J are TRBV28 and TRBJ1-2, with D unclear. The CDR3 extends over 13 amino acids. Trimming pared 7 bases from V and 5 bases from J, leaving 14 bases between. Germline V gives CDR1 MDHEN, CDR2 SYDVKM. The CDR3 loop is CASTLDGLYGYTF. The CDR3 bases are TGTGCCAGCACCCTGGACGGACTATATGGCTACACCTTC.

The genes are TRBV11-1 and TRBJ1-1; tentatively, D is TRBD1 (5 bases). Germline assignment: CDR1 SGHAT and CDR2 FQDESV (reference sequence). The CDR3 is 14 amino acids. Trimming took off 6 bases at V and 4 bases at J, with 15 bases between the two ends. The CDR3 protein is CASRPLTVTTEAFF. CDR3 sequence (DNA): TGTGCCAGCAGGCCTCTGACAGTTACCACTGAAGCTTTCTTT.

The V and J genes are TRBV29-1 and TRBJ2-5; the match to TRBD2 covers 10 bases. With 6 bases clipped from V and 4 bases from J, the junction kept 5 bases outside the gene matches. Looked up from germline, CDR1 is SQVTM and CDR2 is ANQGSEA. This CDR3 is built from 13 residues. The CDR3 is CSVGLAGGETQYF. In DNA form, the CDR3 reads TGCAGCGTGGGGTTAGCGGGGGGAGAGACCCAGTACTTC.

The chain has TRBV3-1 (or the pseudogene TRBV3-2) and TRBJ2-3; 9 bases match TRBD1. Looked up from germline, CDR1 is LGHDT and CDR2 is YNNKEL (reference sequence). J lost 7 bases, V lost 1 base, and 6 bases had no gene match. The CDR3 consists of 15 residues. CDR3 DNA: TGTGCCAGCAGCCAAGCGGGGACAGGGTCTAATACGCAGTATTTT. Its protein is CASSQAGTGSNTQYF.

V and J are TRBV11-2 and TRBJ1-4; D remains ambiguous. The CDR3 length is 16 residues. Trimming took 1 base from V and 0 from J, leaving 9 bases between them. Germline V gene lookup returns CDR1 SGHAT and CDR2 FQNNGV. The CDR3 nucleotides read TGTGCCAGCAGCTTAGGAACAGCTGCAACTAATGAAAAACTGTTTTTT. Amino acids: CASSLGTAATNEKLFF.

CDR3 loop: CASSLGGSFNYGYTF. For the CDR3, the DNA is TGCGCCAGCAGCTTGGGGGGCAGCTTTAACTATGGCTACACCTTC. V gene TRBV5-1 combines with J gene TRBJ1-2; D is possibly TRBD1 (5 bases). Germline V CDR1 and CDR2: SGHRS, YFSETQ. V lost 0 bases to trimming and J lost 1 base, with 10 bases between them. This CDR3 contains 15 residues.

This clone was detected once. The chain is built from TRBV28 and TRBJ1-2, with TRBD1 matching over 8 bases. The germline gives CDR1 MDHEN, CDR2 SYDVKM. The trim removed 3 bases at V and 4 bases at J, leaving 10 bases unmatched. This CDR3 has 16 amino acids. CDR3 nucleotides: TGTGCCAGCAGTTTCCGCAGCAGGGGGCTTGGCTATGGCTACACCTTC. It translates to CASSFRSRGLGYGYTF.